A single sample is the source of the 24 T cell receptor beta chains below, sequenced in a study of T cell repertoires in cytomegalovirus infection. The antigens for these receptors are not known. MiXCR, run by TCRdb on the reads, gives a single entry per CDR3 protein. Of about 110,000 distinct CDR3 sequences in the sample, roughly 39% were seen once. This sample comprised CD8+ T cells from cultured PBMCs, obtained from culture after CMV antigen stimulation. The receptors shown here come from a human donor in good health (CMV status not recorded). Some clones in this sample may be carry-over from other donors' samples.

The V gene is TRBV12-3 or TRBV12-4, the J gene TRBJ1-2, with 7 bases matching TRBD1. There are 19 residues in the CDR3. V gave up 7 bases and J gave up 6 bases; unmatched junction bases: 26. The CDR3 DNA reads as TGTGCCAGCACCCCCTTCGGAATTTCGGGACAGAGCCCTTTCGATGGCTACACCTTC. This gives the protein CASTPFGISGQSPFDGYTF.

The CDR3 DNA sequence: TGTGCCAGCAGTTTGGGATCCCCTCACGCCTATAATTCACCCCTCCACTTT. It encodes CASSLGSPHAYNSPLHF. The rearrangement links TRBV28 to TRBJ1-6; unclear D gene. The CDR3 length is 17 residues. Germline V gives CDR1 MDHEN, CDR2 SYDVKM. V was clipped by 3 bases and J by 2 bases, with 14 bases between them.

This chain links TRBV6-1 with TRBJ2-1, with D perhaps assigned TRBD1 or TRBD2 (5 bases each). Between the trimmed V and J ends, which lost 5 bases and 2 bases, there was a span of 13 bases. This CDR3 has 15 residues. Germline loops: CDR1 MNHNS, CDR2 SASEGT. The DNA of the CDR3 is TGTGCCAGCAGTCTACGGGACGGGGCCTACAATGAGCAGTTCTTC. This codes for CASSLRDGAYNEQFF.

This clonotype showed up just a few times. The chain carries TRBV7-8 and TRBJ2-7; 8 bases line up with TRBD1. Per the germline V gene, CDR1 is SGHVS and CDR2 is FQNEAQ. This CDR3 is 15 amino acids long. With 1 base clipped from V and 3 bases from J, the junction kept 5 bases outside the gene matches. The CDR3 bases are TGTGCCAGCAGCTTAGGGACAGGGCCCTTCTACGAGCAGTACTTC. This sequence encodes CASSLGTGPFYEQYF. Complete variable domain (other parts from reference TRBV7-8 and TRBJ2-7): GAGVSQSPRYKVAKRGQDVALRCDPISGHVSLFWYQQALGQGPEFLTYFQNEAQLDKSGLPSDRFFAERPEGSVSTLKIQRTQQEDSAVYLCASSLGTGPFYEQYFGPGTRLTVT.

This clonotype was recorded a few times. The chain couples TRBV27 to TRBJ2-7, with 9 bases fitting TRBD1. V shed 2 bases, J shed 2 bases, and the junction held 7 bases outside the gene matches. The CDR3 extends over 16 amino acids. The germline V gene encodes CDR1 MNHEY and CDR2 SMNVEV (reference sequence). CDR3 nucleotide sequence: TGTGCCAGCAGTTTACTGCCGGGACAGGGCACCTACGAGCAGTACTTC. Amino acids: CASSLLPGQGTYEQYF.

This clonotype has only a few counts. The chain recombines TRBV7-9 with TRBJ1-4; 7 nucleotides agree with TRBD1. Trimming at V came to 5 bases and at J to 6 bases, leaving 9 bases not matched to a gene. This CDR3 is built from 15 residues. Germline V gene lookup returns CDR1 SEHNR and CDR2 FQNEAQ (reference sequence). Here the CDR3 reads CASSGPGTDYEKLFF. CDR3 DNA sequence: TGTGCCAGCAGCGGCCCCGGGACAGATTATGAAAAACTGTTTTTT.

There are a few counts of this clonotype. This chain links TRBV5-1 with TRBJ2-1, with D possibly being TRBD1 (6 bases). The CDR3 runs to 16 residues. V shed 4 bases and J shed 2 bases, with 16 bases lying between them. In germline, CDR1 is SGHRS, CDR2 YFSETQ. CDR3 protein: CASSLAFGGPYNEQFF. For the CDR3, the DNA is TGCGCCAGCAGCCTGGCCTTTGGGGGCCCCTACAATGAGCAGTTCTTC. The whole variable domain, remainder taken from reference TRBV5-1 and TRBJ2-1, is KAGVTQTPRYLIKTRGQQVTLSCSPISGHRSVSWYQQTPGQGLQFLFEYFSETQRNKGNFPGRFSGRQFSNSRSEMNVSTLELGDSALYLCASSLAFGGPYNEQFFGPGTRLTVL.

The chain couples TRBV7-7 to TRBJ2-5; the D is unclear. Germline lookup yields CDR1 SSHAT and CDR2 FNYEAQ (reference sequence). The CDR3 totals 15 residues. V lost 1 base to trimming and J lost 5 bases, with 14 bases between them. CDR3 in DNA: TGTGCCAGCAGCTTAGGCTACGGTTCGGGCGAGACCCAGTACTTC. It specifies CASSLGYGSGETQYF.

In this sample, this clonotype turned up many times. This chain connects TRBV9 to TRBJ2-5; 9 positions match TRBD1. The CDR3 is made up of 18 amino acids. Per germline, CDR1 SGDLS and CDR2 YYNGEE. V was clipped by 2 bases and J by 4 bases; unmatched bases: 15. The DNA of the CDR3 is TGTGCCAGCAGCGTGGAACCCGGGACAGGGAAGATTCGAGAGACCCAGTACTTC. Its protein is CASSVEPGTGKIRETQYF.

The chain uses TRBV7-2 and TRBJ1-6, with D maybe TRBD1 (6 bases). Germline lookup yields CDR1 SGHTA and CDR2 FQGNSA. This CDR3 is 18 amino acids long. Trimming took off 3 bases at V and 1 base at J, with 16 bases between the two ends. The CDR3 loop is CASSFTPGGRSYNSPLHF. The CDR3 coding sequence is TGTGCCAGCAGCTTTACCCCCGGGGGCCGGTCCTATAATTCACCCCTCCACTTT.

V is TRBV12-3 or TRBV12-4 and J is TRBJ1-3; D possibly corresponds to TRBD1 (6 bases). The CDR3 is made up of 15 amino acids. V dropped 5 bases and J dropped 2 bases, with 13 bases sitting between them. The CDR3 DNA reads as TGTGCCAGCAGTCTAGAGGGGGAGGCTGGAAACACCATATATTTT. Its protein product is CASSLEGEAGNTIYF.

The chain joins TRBV2 to TRBJ1-1, with a weak D call TRBD1 (5 bases). The CDR3 contains 12 residues. Trimming took off 9 bases at V and 2 bases at J, with 10 bases between the two ends. Germline assignment: CDR1 SNHLY and CDR2 FYNNEI. CDR3 nucleotides: TGTGCCAGTCCCGGGGGTAACACTGAAGCTTTCTTT. This translates into CASPGGNTEAFF.

This clonotype has ten or more counts. This chain's CDR3 is CASSFQGDSYNEQFF. CDR3 DNA sequence: TGTGCCAGCAGTTTTCAGGGAGATTCCTACAATGAGCAGTTCTTC. This rearrangement joins TRBV28 to TRBJ2-1; D might be TRBD1 or TRBD2, each matching 5 bases. Per germline, CDR1 MDHEN and CDR2 SYDVKM. Trimming cost V 3 bases and J 1 base, with 10 bases left between them. The CDR3 consists of 15 residues.

The chain employs TRBV6-2 or TRBV6-3 and TRBJ1-1; D call uncertain. V lost 4 bases and J 3 bases, leaving 9 bases between the germline ends. Per the germline V gene, CDR1 is MNHEY and CDR2 is SVGEGT. The length of the CDR3 is 13 residues. The CDR3 nucleotides read TGTGCCAGCAGTTCCAGGTACGACACTGAAGCTTTCTTT. It specifies CASSSRYDTEAFF.

The chain carries TRBV7-9 and TRBJ2-7; 9 nucleotides line up with TRBD1. This CDR3 region has 14 residues. Germline CDR1 is SEHNR and CDR2 is FQNEAQ (reference sequence). J gave up 5 bases and V 5 bases, and 7 bases lay outside the gene matches. The CDR3 spells CASSPGQGLNEQYF. In DNA form, the CDR3 reads TGTGCCAGCAGCCCCGGACAGGGGTTAAACGAGCAGTACTTC. Looking up the rest from reference TRBV7-9 and TRBJ2-7 gives the full variable domain: DTGVSQNPRHKITKRGQNVTFRCDPISEHNRLYWYRQTLGQGPEFLTYFQNEAQLEKSRLLSDRFSAERPKGSFSTLEIQRTEQGDSAMYLCASSPGQGLNEQYFGPGTRLTVT.

The chain uses TRBV4-1 and TRBJ2-3; 9 bases fit TRBD2. CDR1 and CDR2 (germline): MGHRA, YSYEKL. The V and J ends lost 0 bases and 3 bases, in that order; junction bases with no gene match: 4. This CDR3 is 16 amino acids long. CDR3 amino acids: CASSQETLAGTDTQYF. In DNA form, the CDR3 reads TGCGCCAGCAGCCAAGAAACCCTAGCGGGAACAGATACGCAGTATTTT.

CDR3 nucleotides: TGTGCCAGCAGTTACAGTTCTGACTCTGGAAACACCATATATTTT. Residues: CASSYSSDSGNTIYF. The gene calls are TRBV6-5 and TRBJ1-3; D ambiguous. CDR3 size: 15 residues. Germline values: CDR1 MNHEY, CDR2 SVGAGI. V was pared by 2 bases and J by 0 bases, with 8 bases between.

This chain links TRBV20-1 with TRBJ1-3, with 9 bases matching TRBD1. Germline V gene sequence: CDR1 DFQATT, CDR2 SNEGSKA (reference sequence). The J segment lost 0 bases and the V segment lost 5 bases, leaving 8 bases of the junction unmatched. This CDR3 is built from 16 residues. CDR3 loop: CSASPGTGISGNTIYF. The CDR3, as DNA: TGCAGTGCTTCCCCCGGGACAGGGATCTCTGGAAACACCATATATTTT.

The CDR3 protein is CASSFPGLAGPGELFF. For the CDR3, the DNA is TGTGCCAGCAGTTTCCCGGGACTAGCGGGGCCCGGGGAGCTGTTTTTT. V usage is TRBV12-3 or TRBV12-4 and J usage is TRBJ2-2; 13 bases agree with TRBD2. The CDR3 is 16 amino acids. J was trimmed by 6 bases and V by 3 bases; bases with no gene match: 4.

This rearrangement joins TRBV27 to TRBJ1-1; D might be TRBD1 (6 bases). The germline CDR1 and CDR2 sequences are MNHEY and SMNVEV (reference sequence). The CDR3 covers 13 residues. V was shortened by 5 bases and J by 6 bases, with 13 bases between the two germline ends. The CDR3 DNA reads TGTGCCAGCAGTCTTCAGACAGGCGCTGAAGCTTTCTTT. Encoded protein: CASSLQTGAEAFF.

J is TRBJ2-6 and V is TRBV12-3 or TRBV12-4, with TRBD1 matching 8 bases. The length of the CDR3 is 17 residues. J lost 0 bases, V lost 5 bases, and 6 bases had no gene match. The DNA for the CDR3 is TGTGCCAGCAGTCAACAGGGGGGCCTCTCTGGGGCCAACGTCCTGACTTTC. It yields the protein CASSQQGGLSGANVLTF.

This chain joins TRBV27 and TRBJ1-5; no firm D call. The CDR3 spans 14 residues. V gave up 0 bases and J gave up 2 bases, with 5 bases separating them. Looked up from germline, CDR1 is MNHEY and CDR2 is SMNVEV (reference sequence). The CDR3 protein is CASSLSHRNQPQHF. In DNA form, the CDR3 reads TGTGCCAGCAGTTTATCTCATCGCAATCAGCCCCAGCATTTT.

DNA for the CDR3: TGTGCCAGCAGCCACCCAGGCCAAGAGAATTCACCCCTCCACTTT. Protein: CASSHPGQENSPLHF. This chain joins TRBV6-5 and TRBJ1-6; no clear D. V lost 6 bases, J lost 7 bases, and 16 bases lay in between. Germline assignment: CDR1 MNHEY and CDR2 SVGAGI. The CDR3 sequence is 15 residues long.

The chain carries TRBV2 and TRBJ1-1; 10 nucleotides align to TRBD1. V lost 6 bases, J lost 1 base, and 5 bases stayed unmatched. This CDR3 is built from 15 residues. CDR1 SNHLY and CDR2 FYNNEI come from the germline V gene. The DNA for the CDR3 is TGTGCCAGCAGGACAGGGGGCGGGGGGAACACTGAAGCTTTCTTT. It specifies CASRTGGGGNTEAFF. Full variable domain (outside the CDR3, taken from reference TRBV2 and TRBJ1-1): EPEVTQTPSHQVTQMGQEVILRCVPISNHLYFYWYRQILGQKVEFLVSFYNNEISEKSEIFDDQFSVERPDGSNFTLKIRSTKLEDSAMYFCASRTGGGGNTEAFFGQGTRLTVV.